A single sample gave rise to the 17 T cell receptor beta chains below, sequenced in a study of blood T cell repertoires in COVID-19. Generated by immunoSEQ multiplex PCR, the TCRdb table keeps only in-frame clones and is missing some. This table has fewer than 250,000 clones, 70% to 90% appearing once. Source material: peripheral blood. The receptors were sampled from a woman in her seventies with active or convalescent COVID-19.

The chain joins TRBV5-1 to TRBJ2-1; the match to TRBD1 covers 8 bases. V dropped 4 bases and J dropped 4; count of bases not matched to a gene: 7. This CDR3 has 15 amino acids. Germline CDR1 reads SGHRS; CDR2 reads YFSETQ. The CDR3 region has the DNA TGCGCCAGCAGCCAAACACAGGGGGTATACAATGAGCAGTTCTTC. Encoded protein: CASSQTQGVYNEQFF. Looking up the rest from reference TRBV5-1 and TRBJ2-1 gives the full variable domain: KAGVTQTPRYLIKTRGQQVTLSCSPISGHRSVSWYQQTPGQGLQFLFEYFSETQRNKGNFPGRFSGRQFSNSRSEMNVSTLELGDSALYLCASSQTQGVYNEQFFGPGTRLTVL.

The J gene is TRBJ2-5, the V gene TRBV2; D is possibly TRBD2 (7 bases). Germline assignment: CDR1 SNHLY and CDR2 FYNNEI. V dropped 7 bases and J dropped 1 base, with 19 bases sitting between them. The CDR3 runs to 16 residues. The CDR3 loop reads CASTRRRGLGQETQYF. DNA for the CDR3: TGTGCCAGCACTCGACGGCGGGGGCTCGGCCAAGAGACCCAGTACTTC.

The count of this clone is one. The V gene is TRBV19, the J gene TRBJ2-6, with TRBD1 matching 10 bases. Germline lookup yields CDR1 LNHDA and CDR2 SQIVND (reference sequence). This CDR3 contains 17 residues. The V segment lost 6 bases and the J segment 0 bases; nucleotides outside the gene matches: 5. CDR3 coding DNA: TGTGCCAGTAGCCCCGGGACAGGGGTCTCTGGGGCCAACGTCCTGACTTTC. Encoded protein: CASSPGTGVSGANVLTF. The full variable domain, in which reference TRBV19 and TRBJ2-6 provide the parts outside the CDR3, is DGGITQSPKYLFRKEGQNVTLSCEQNLNHDAMYWYRQDPGQGLRLIYYSQIVNDFQKGDIAEGYSVSREKKESFPLTVTSAQKNPTAFYLCASSPGTGVSGANVLTFGAGSRLTVL.

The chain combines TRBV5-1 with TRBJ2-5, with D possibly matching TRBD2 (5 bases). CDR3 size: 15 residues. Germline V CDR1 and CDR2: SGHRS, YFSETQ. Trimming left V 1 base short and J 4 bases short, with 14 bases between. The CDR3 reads CASSLLAGSGETQYF. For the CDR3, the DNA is TGCGCCAGCAGCTTGCTAGCTGGTTCGGGAGAGACCCAGTACTTC.

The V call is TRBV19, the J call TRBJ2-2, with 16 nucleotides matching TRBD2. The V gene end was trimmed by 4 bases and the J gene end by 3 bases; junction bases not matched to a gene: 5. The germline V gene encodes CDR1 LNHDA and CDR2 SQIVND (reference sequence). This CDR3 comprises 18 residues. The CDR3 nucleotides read TGTGCCAGTAGTAGGGGACTAGCGGGAGGGCGCGACACCGGGGAGCTGTTTTTT. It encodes CASSRGLAGGRDTGELFF.

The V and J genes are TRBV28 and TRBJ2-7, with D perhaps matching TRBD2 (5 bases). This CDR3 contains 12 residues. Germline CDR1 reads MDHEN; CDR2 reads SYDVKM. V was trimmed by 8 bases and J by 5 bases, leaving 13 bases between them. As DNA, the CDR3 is TGTGCCAGCTCACTAGGTCAGAACGAGCAGTACTTC. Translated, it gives CASSLGQNEQYF.

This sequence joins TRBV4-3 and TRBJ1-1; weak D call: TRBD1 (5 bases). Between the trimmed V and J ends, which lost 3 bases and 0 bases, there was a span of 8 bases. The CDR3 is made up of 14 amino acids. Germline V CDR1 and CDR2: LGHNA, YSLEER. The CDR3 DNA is TGCGCCAGCAGCCAGACAGTGTTGAACACTGAAGCTTTCTTT. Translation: CASSQTVLNTEAFF.

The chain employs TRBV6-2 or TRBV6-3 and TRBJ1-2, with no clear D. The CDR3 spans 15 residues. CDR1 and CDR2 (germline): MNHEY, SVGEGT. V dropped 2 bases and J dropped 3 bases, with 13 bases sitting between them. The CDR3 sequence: CASSYDRGADYGYTF. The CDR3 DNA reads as TGTGCCAGCAGTTACGATCGGGGTGCCGACTATGGCTACACCTTC.

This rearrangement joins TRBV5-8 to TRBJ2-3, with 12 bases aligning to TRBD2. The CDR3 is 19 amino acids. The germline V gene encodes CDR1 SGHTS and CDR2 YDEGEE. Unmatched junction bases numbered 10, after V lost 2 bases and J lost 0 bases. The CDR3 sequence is CASSLGLAGRTFSTDTQYF. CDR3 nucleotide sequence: TGTGCCAGCAGCTTAGGACTAGCGGGACGCACATTTAGCACAGATACGCAGTATTTT.

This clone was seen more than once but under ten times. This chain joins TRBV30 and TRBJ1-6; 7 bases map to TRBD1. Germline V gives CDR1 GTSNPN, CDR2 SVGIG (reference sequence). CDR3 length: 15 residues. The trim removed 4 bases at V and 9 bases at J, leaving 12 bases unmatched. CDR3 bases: TGTGCCTGGACTATCAACGGGCAGGGGGGTTCACCCCTCCACTTT. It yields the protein CAWTINGQGGSPLHF.

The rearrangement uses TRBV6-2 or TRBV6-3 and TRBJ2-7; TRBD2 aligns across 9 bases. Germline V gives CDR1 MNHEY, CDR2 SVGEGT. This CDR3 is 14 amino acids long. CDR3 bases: TGTGCCAGCAGTTACCCGGGGCTAGCGGGGCCCGGGATAGTC. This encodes CASSYPGLAGPGIV.

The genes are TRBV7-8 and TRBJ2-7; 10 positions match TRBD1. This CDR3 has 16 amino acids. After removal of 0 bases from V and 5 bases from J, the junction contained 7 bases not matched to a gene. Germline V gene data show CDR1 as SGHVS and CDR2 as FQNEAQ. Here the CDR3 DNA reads TGTGCCAGCAGCTTAGCCCCCGGGACAGGGGTGGACGAGCAGTACTTC. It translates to CASSLAPGTGVDEQYF.

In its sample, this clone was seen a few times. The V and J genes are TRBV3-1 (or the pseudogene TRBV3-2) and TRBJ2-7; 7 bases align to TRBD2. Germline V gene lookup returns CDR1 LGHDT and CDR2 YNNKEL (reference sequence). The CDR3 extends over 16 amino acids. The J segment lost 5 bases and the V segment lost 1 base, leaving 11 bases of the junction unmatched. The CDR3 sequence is CASSQVAGGGVHEQYF. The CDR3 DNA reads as TGTGCCAGCAGCCAAGTAGCCGGGGGAGGGGTACACGAGCAGTACTTC.

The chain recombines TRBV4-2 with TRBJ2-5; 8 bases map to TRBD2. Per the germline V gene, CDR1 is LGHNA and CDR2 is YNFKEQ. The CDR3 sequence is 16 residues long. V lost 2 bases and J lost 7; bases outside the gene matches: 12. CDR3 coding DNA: TGTGCCAGCAGCCAACCTCGGCGGGGGGATGGAGGGACCCAGTACTTC. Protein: CASSQPRRGDGGTQYF.

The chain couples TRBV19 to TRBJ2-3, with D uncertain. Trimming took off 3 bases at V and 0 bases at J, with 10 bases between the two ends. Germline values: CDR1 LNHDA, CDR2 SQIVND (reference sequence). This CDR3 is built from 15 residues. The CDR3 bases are TGTGCCAGTAGTATGGTTCGCACTAGCACAGATACGCAGTATTTT. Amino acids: CASSMVRTSTDTQYF. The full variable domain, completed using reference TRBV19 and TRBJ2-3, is DGGITQSPKYLFRKEGQNVTLSCEQNLNHDAMYWYRQDPGQGLRLIYYSQIVNDFQKGDIAEGYSVSREKKESFPLTVTSAQKNPTAFYLCASSMVRTSTDTQYFGPGTRLTVL.

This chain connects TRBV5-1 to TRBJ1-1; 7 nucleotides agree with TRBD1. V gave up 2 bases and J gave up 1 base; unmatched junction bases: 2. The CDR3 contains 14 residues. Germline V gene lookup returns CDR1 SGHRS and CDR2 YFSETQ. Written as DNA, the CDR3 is TGCGCCAGCAGCTTACAGGGGACGAACACTGAAGCTTTCTTT. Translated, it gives CASSLQGTNTEAFF.

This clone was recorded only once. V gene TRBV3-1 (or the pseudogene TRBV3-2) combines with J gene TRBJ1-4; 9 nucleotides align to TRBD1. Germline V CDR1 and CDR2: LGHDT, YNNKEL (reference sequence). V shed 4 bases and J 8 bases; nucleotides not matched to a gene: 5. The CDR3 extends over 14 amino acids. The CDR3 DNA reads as TGTGCCAGCAGCCCGCGGACAGGGGAAGAAAAACTGTTTTTT. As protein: CASSPRTGEEKLFF.